Detailed here is one T cell receptor (beta chain). No antigen is known for it. This record belongs to a study of yellow fever vaccine responses in identical twins. General study points: Reportedly, twins showed a vaccine T cell response that looked partly convergent and partly personalized.

TCRdb passed the RT-PCR reads through MiXCR, listing each CDR3 protein once. The table lists roughly 10,000 distinct CDR3 sequences, approximately 82% of them singletons. The V gene's germline CDR1 is DFQATT and CDR2 SNEGSKA (reference sequence). Trimming stripped 4 bases from V and 1 base from J, with 16 bases between. The length of the CDR3 is 15 residues. The clonotype comes from a woman aged 18-30 years who received the yellow fever vaccine. The sequences come from T cells from blood (PBMCs), unsorted or a sorted subset (not recorded which), collected before or after yellow fever vaccination (not recorded which). This sequence joins TRBV20-1 and TRBJ1-1; D gene uncertain. CDR3: CSAKVVLYPNTEAFF. The CDR3 DNA sequence: TGCAGTGCTAAGGTTGTTCTTTACCCGAACACTGAAGCTTTCTTT.